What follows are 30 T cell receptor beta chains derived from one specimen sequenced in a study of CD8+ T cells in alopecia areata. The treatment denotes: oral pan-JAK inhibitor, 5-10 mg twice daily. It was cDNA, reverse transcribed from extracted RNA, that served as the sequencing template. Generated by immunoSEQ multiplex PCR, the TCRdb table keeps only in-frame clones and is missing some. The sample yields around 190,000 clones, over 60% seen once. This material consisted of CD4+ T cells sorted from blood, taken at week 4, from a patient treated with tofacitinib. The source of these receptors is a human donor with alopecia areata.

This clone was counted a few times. CDR3 nucleotides: TGCAGTGTGGGGGGCGCAGAGGGCTACACCTTC. It codes for CSVGGAEGYTF. This chain uses TRBV20-1 with TRBJ1-2, with D tentatively TRBD1 (6 bases). Trimming pared 7 bases from V and 8 bases from J, leaving 14 bases between. Germline-derived CDR1 and CDR2 are DFQATT and SNEGSKA (reference sequence). The CDR3 is 11 amino acids.

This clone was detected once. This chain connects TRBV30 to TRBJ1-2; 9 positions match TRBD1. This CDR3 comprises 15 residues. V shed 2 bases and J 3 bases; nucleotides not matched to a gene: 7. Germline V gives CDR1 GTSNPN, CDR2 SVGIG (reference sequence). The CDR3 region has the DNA TGTGCCTGGAGTTCCGGGACAGGGAAATACTATGGCTACACCTTC. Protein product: CAWSSGTGKYYGYTF.

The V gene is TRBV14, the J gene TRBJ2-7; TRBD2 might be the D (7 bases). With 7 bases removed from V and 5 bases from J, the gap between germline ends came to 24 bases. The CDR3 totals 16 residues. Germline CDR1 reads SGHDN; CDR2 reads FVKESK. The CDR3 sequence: CASILRGAPQCDEQYF. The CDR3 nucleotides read TGTGCCAGCATCCTACGGGGGGCTCCCCAGTGCGACGAGCAGTACTTC.

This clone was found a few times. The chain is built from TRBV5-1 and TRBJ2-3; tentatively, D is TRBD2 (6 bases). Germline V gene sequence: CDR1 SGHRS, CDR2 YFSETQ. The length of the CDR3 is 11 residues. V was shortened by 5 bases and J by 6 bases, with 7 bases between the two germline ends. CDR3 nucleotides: TGCGCCAGCAGTGCGGGGGATACGCAGTATTTT. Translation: CASSAGDTQYF.

CDR3 sequence: CASRNRDSVYEKLFF. In DNA form, the CDR3 reads TGTGCCAGCAGGAACCGGGACAGCGTATACGAAAAACTGTTTTTT. The chain recombines TRBV2 with TRBJ1-4, with 7 bases that match TRBD1. V shed 6 bases and J 8 bases; nucleotides not matched to a gene: 12. Germline assignment: CDR1 SNHLY and CDR2 FYNNEI. The CDR3 is 15 amino acids.

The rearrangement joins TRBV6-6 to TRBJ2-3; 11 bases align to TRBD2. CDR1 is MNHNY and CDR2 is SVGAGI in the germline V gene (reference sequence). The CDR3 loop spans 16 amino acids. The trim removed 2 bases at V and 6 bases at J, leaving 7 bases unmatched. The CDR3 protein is CASSYRLAGGSDTQYF. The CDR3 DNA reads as TGTGCCAGCAGTTACCGCCTAGCGGGGGGAAGTGATACGCAGTATTTT.

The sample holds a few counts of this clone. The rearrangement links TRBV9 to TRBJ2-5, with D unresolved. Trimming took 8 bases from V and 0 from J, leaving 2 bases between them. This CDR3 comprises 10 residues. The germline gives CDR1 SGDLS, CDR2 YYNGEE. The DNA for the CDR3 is TGTGCCAGATACCAAGAGACCCAGTACTTC. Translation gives CARYQETQYF.

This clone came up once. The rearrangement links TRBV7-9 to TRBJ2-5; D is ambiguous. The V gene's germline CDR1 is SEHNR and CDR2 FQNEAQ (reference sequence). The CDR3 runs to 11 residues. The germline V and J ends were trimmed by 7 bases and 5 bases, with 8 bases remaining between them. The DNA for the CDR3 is TGTGCCAGCACCATCAAGGAGACCCAGTACTTC. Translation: CASTIKETQYF.

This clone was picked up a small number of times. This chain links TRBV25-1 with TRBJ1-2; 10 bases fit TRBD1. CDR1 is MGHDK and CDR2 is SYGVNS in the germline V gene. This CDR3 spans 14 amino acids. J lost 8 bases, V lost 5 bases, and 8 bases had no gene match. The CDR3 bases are TGTGCCAGCAGTCAGCGGACAGGGGGATACGGCTACACCTTC. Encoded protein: CASSQRTGGYGYTF.

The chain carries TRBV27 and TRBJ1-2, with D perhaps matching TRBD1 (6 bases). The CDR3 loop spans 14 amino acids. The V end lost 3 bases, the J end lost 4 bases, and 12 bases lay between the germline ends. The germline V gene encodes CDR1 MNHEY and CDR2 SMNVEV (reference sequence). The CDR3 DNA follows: TGTGCCAGCAGTTTTAGGCAGGGGCTCTATGGCTACACCTTC. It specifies CASSFRQGLYGYTF.

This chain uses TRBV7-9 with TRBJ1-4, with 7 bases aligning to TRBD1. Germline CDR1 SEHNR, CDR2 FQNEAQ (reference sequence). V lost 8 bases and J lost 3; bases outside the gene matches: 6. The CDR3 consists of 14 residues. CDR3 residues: CASSRQGSNEKLFF. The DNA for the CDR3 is TGTGCCAGCTCCAGACAGGGATCTAATGAAAAACTGTTTTTT.

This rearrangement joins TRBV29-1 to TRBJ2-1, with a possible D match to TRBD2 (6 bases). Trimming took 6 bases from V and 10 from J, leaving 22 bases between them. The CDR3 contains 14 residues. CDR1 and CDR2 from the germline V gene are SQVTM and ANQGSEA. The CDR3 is CSVHVNRRGVEQFF. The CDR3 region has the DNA TGCAGCGTCCATGTCAACAGGAGGGGTGTAGAGCAGTTCTTC.

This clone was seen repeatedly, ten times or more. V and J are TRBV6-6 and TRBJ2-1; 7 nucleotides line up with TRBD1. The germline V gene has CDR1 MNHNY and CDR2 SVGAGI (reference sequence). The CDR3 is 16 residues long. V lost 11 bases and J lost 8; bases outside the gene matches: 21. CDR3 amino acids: CAARDVGGVIGDEQFF. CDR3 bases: TGTGCCGCCAGGGATGTAGGGGGCGTGATAGGAGATGAGCAGTTCTTC.

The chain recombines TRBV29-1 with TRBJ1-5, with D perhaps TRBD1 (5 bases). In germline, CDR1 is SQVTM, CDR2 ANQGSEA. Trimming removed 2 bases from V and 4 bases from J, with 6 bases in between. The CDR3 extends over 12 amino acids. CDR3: CSVEQGNQPQHF. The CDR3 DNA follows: TGCAGCGTTGAACAGGGAAATCAGCCCCAGCATTTT.

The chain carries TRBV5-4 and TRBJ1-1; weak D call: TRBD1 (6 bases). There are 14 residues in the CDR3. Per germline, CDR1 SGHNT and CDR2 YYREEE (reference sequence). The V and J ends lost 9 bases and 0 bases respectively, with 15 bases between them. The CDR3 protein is CAISWGGMNTEAFF. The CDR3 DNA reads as TGTGCCATCTCATGGGGGGGCATGAACACTGAAGCTTTCTTT.

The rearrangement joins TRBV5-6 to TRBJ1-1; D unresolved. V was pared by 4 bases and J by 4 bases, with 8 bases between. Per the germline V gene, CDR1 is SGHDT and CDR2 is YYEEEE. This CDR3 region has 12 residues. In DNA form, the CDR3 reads TGTGCCAGCAGCCCACGGGGCACTGAAGCTTTCTTT. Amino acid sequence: CASSPRGTEAFF.

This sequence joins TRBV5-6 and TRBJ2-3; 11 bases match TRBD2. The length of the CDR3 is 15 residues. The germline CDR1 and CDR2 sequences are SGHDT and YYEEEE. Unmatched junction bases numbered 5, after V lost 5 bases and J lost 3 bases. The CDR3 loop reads CASRTGLAETDTQYF. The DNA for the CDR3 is TGTGCCAGCAGGACGGGACTAGCGGAGACAGATACGCAGTATTTT.

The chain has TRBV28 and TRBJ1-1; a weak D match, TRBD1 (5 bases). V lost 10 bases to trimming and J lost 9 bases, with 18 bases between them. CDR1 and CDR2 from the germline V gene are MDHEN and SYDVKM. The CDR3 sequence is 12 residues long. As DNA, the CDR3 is TGTGCCACCAGCCTGGGGGTAAACAAAGCTTTCTTT. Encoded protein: CATSLGVNKAFF. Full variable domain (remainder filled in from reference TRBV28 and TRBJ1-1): DVKVTQSSRYLVKRTGEKVFLECVQDMDHENMFWYRQDPGLGLRLIYFSYDVKMKEKGDIPEGYSVSREKKERFSLILESASTNQTSMYLCATSLGVNKAFFGQGTRLTVV.

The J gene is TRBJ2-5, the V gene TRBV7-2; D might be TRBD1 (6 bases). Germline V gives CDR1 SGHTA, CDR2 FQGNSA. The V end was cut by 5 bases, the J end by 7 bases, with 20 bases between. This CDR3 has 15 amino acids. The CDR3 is CASSPHQGQQGTQYF. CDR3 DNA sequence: TGTGCCAGCAGCCCGCATCAAGGACAGCAGGGGACCCAGTACTTC.

DNA for the CDR3: TGCAGCGTTGACCCCCAGGTCGACAGGGGGCGGGGGGCTTTCTTT. It yields the protein CSVDPQVDRGRGAFF. The chain has TRBV29-1 and TRBJ1-1; 10 bases agree with TRBD1. V gave up 3 bases and J gave up 11 bases; unmatched junction bases: 15. Germline V lookup: CDR1 SQVTM, CDR2 ANQGSEA. The CDR3 runs 15 residues.

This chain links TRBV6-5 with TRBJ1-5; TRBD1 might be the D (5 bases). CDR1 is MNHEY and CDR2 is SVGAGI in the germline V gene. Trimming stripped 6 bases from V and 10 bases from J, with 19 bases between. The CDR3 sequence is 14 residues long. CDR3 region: CASSRKGIGDPQHF. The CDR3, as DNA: TGTGCCAGCAGCCGGAAGGGGATAGGGGATCCCCAGCATTTT.

CDR3 in DNA: TGTGCCAGCAGCTTAGGGGTTAGCGGGGTAGGTAGCGAGCAGTACTTC. Translated, it gives CASSLGVSGVGSEQYF. This chain connects TRBV7-8 to TRBJ2-7, with 8 bases aligning to TRBD2. This CDR3 is 16 amino acids long. The germline CDR1 and CDR2 sequences are SGHVS and FQNEAQ. J gave up 6 bases and V 1 base, and 11 bases lay outside the gene matches.

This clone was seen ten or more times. CDR3 DNA: TGTGCCAGCAGTGAAGTTGGGGTAGTCGGGACTGAAGCTTTCTTT. As protein: CASSEVGVVGTEAFF. The rearrangement joins TRBV2 to TRBJ1-1, with D unresolved. From germline, CDR1 is SNHLY and CDR2 FYNNEI. V lost 1 base to trimming and J lost 5 bases, with 14 bases between them. The CDR3 sequence is 15 residues long.

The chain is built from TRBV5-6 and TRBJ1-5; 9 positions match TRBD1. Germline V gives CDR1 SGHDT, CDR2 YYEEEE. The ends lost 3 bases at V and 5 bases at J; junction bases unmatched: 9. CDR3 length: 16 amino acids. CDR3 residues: CASSSGTGGSHQPQHF. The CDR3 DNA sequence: TGTGCCAGCAGCTCAGGAACAGGGGGCTCTCATCAGCCCCAGCATTTT.

The CDR3 reads CASGRPQETQYF. The CDR3 nucleotides are TGTGCCAGCGGGCGCCCCCAAGAGACCCAGTACTTC. The chain employs TRBV7-2 and TRBJ2-5; D is unclear. Germline CDR1 and CDR2: SGHTA and FQGNSA. The CDR3 length is 12 residues. Between the trimmed V and J ends, which lost 8 bases and 1 base, there was a span of 8 bases.

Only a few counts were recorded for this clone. CDR3 amino acids: CASSLASGGDTQYF. In DNA form, the CDR3 reads TGTGCCAGCAGCTTAGCATCGGGGGGTGATACGCAGTATTTT. V gene TRBV7-6 combines with J gene TRBJ2-3; 7 bases are a match to TRBD2. V lost 0 bases, J lost 6 bases, and 3 bases stayed unmatched. The germline V gene has CDR1 SGHVS and CDR2 FNYEAQ. The CDR3 runs 14 residues. The whole variable domain, remainder taken from reference TRBV7-6 and TRBJ2-3, is GAGVSQSPRYKVTKRGQDVALRCDPISGHVSLYWYRQALGQGPEFLTYFNYEAQQDKSGLPNDRFSAERPEGSISTLTIQRTEQRDSAMYRCASSLASGGDTQYFGPGTRLTVL.

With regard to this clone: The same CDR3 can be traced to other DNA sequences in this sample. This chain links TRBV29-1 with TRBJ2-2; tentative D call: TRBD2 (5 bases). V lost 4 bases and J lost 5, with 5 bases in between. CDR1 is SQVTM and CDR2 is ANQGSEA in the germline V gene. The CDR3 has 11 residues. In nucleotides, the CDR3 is TGCAGCGTTGGAGGGACCGGGGAGCTGTTTTTT. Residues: CSVGGTGELFF.

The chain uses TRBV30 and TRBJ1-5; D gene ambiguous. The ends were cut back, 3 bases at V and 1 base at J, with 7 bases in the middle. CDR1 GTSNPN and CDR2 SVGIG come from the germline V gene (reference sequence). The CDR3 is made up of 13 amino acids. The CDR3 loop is CAWSMRSNQPQHF. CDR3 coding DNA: TGTGCCTGGAGCATGAGGAGCAATCAGCCCCAGCATTTT.

The CDR3 DNA sequence: TGTGCCAGCAGTGAATCTAGCGCGGGGGAGACCCAGTACTTC. Its translation: CASSESSAGETQYF. The chain joins TRBV6-1 to TRBJ2-5, with D maybe TRBD2 (6 bases). The germline V gene encodes CDR1 MNHNS and CDR2 SASEGT. V was shortened by 2 bases and J by 5 bases, with 12 bases between the two germline ends. The length of the CDR3 is 14 residues.

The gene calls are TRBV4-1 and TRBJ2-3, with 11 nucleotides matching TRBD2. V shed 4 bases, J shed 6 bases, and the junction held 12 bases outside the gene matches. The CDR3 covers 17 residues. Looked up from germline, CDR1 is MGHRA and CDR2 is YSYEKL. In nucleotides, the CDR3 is TGCGCCAGCAGCCCCAATCCTAGCGGGGGGCCAGTGGATACGCAGTATTTT. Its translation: CASSPNPSGGPVDTQYF.